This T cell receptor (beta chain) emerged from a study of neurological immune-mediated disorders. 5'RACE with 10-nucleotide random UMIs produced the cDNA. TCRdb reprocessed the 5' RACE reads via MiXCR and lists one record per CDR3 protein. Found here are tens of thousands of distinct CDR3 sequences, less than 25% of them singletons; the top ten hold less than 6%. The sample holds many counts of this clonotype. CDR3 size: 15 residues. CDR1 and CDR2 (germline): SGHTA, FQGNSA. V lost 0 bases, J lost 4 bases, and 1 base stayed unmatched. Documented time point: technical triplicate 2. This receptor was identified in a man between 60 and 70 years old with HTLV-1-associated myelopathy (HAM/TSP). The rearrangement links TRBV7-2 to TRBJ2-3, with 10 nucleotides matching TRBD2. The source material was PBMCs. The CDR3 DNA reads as TGTGCCAGCAGCTTAGCGGGACTAGCGCCAGATACGCAGTATTTT. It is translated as CASSLAGLAPDTQYF.